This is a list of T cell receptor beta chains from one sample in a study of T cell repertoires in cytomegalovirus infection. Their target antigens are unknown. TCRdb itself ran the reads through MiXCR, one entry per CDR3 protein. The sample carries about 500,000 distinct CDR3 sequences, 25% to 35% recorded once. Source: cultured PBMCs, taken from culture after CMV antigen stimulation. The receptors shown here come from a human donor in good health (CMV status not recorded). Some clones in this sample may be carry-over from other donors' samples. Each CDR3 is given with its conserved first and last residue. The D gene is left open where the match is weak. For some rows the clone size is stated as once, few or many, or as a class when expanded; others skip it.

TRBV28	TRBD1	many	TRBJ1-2	TGTGCCAGCAGCTCTACAGGGGGCTATGGCTACACCTTC	CASSSTGGYGYTF
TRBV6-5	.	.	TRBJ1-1	TGTGCCAGCAGCTCCCAATTGGGTCGTACTGAAGCTTTCTTT	CASSSQLGRTEAFF
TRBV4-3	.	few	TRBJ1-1	TGCGCCAGCAGCCGACTTGGGACCGAGAACACTGAAGCTTTCTTT	CASSRLGTENTEAFF
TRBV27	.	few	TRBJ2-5	TGTGCCAGCAGTGCCGACTACTTTGGAGAGACCCAGTACTTC	CASSADYFGETQYF
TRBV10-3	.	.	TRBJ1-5	TGTGCCATCAGTGAGTCGAACGGAAGCAATCAGCCCCAGCATTTT	CAISESNGSNQPQHF
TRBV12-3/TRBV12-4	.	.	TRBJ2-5	TGTGCCAGCAACATCGGAGGGGGCGAGGGGGAGACCCAGTACTTC	CASNIGGGEGETQYF
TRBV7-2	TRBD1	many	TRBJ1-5	TGTGCCAGCAGCCGGGACAGGGACCAGCCCCAGCATTTT	CASSRDRDQPQHF
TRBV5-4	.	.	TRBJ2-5	TGTGCCAGCAGCAACCAGGCGGGCGGGGAGACCCAGTACTTC	CASSNQAGGETQYF
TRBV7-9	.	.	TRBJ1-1	TGTGCCAGCAGTCAAAAGGGGAGAGGTGTCACTGAAGCTTTCTTT	CASSQKGRGVTEAFF
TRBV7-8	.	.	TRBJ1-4	TGTGCCAGCAGCCATGGGGGGGGGGCAAGGGAAAAACTGTTTTTT	CASSHGGGAREKLFF
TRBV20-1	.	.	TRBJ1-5	TGCAGTGCGCTTCGGACTGATCAGCCCCAGCATTTT	CSALRTDQPQHF
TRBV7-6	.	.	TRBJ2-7	TGTGCCAGCAGCCCCCGGGTCGATAACTCCTACGAGCAGTACTTC	CASSPRVDNSYEQYF
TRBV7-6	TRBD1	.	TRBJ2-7	TGTGCCAGCAGCTTAGTGGACAGGGTCTTCGACGAGCAGTACTTC	CASSLVDRVFDEQYF
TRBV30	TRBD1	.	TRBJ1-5	TGTGCCTGGAGTCCGGGACAGGGTAATCAGCCCCAGCATTTT	CAWSPGQGNQPQHF
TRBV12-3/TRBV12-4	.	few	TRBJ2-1	TGTGCCAGCAGTTCCACGCCCGCGCAGCTGTTCTTC	CASSSTPAQLFF
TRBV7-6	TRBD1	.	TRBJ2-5	TGTGCCAGCAGCTTAGCCGGACAGGGGGCCGGGGAGACCCAGTACTTC	CASSLAGQGAGETQYF
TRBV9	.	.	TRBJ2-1	TGTGCCAGCAGCGTTGGAGGGGCTGGAGCTATCCATGAGCAGTTCTTC	CASSVGGAGAIHEQFF
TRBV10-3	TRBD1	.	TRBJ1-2	TGTGCCATCAGTGAGTCTACCGGGACAGGGGGCATCAACTATGGCTACACCTTC	CAISESTGTGGINYGYTF
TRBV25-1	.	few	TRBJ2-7	TGTGCCAGCAGTTCCCCAGACAGTAAAGACTACGAGCAGTACTTC	CASSSPDSKDYEQYF
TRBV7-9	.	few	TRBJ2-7	TGTGCCAGCAGCTTAATGGGGGAGTTCTCCTACGAGCAGTACTTC	CASSLMGEFSYEQYF
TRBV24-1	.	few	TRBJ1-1	TGTGCCACCAGGGGATCTAACACTGAAGCTTTCTTT	CATRGSNTEAFF
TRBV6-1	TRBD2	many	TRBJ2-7	TGTGCCAGCGGACTAGCGGGAGGGGTCTCCTACGAGCAGTACTTC	CASGLAGGVSYEQYF
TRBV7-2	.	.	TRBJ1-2	TGTGCCAGCAGCTTAGAGTGGACAGCAAACTATGGCTACACCTTC	CASSLEWTANYGYTF
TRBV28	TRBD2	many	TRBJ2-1	TGTGCCAGCAGTTCTGTTCTGGGACTAGCGGGTTACAATGAGCAGTTCTTC	CASSSVLGLAGYNEQFF
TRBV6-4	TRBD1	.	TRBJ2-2	TGTGCCAGCAGACTACAGGTCGGGACAGGGATTTTGAACACCGGGGAGCTGTTTTTT	CASRLQVGTGILNTGELFF
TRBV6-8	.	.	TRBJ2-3	TGTGCCAGCAGTTCCCTCGGACAGTTAGACACAGATACGCAGTATTTT	CASSSLGQLDTDTQYF
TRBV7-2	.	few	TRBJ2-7	TGTGCCAGCAGCAACAGCGGGACAACCTACGAGCAGTACTTC	CASSNSGTTYEQYF
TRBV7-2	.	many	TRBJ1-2	TGTGCCAGCAGCTTAGCGCGCAACCCGGCGGAGGGCTACACCTTC	CASSLARNPAEGYTF
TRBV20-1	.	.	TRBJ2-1	TGCAGTGCCTATAACGTGGTCGGGAGAGACCTTGAGCAGTTCTTC	CSAYNVVGRDLEQFF
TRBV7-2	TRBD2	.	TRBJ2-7	TGTGCCAGCAGCCATGAGGGGGCTAGCGGGACATACGAGCAGTACTTC	CASSHEGASGTYEQYF